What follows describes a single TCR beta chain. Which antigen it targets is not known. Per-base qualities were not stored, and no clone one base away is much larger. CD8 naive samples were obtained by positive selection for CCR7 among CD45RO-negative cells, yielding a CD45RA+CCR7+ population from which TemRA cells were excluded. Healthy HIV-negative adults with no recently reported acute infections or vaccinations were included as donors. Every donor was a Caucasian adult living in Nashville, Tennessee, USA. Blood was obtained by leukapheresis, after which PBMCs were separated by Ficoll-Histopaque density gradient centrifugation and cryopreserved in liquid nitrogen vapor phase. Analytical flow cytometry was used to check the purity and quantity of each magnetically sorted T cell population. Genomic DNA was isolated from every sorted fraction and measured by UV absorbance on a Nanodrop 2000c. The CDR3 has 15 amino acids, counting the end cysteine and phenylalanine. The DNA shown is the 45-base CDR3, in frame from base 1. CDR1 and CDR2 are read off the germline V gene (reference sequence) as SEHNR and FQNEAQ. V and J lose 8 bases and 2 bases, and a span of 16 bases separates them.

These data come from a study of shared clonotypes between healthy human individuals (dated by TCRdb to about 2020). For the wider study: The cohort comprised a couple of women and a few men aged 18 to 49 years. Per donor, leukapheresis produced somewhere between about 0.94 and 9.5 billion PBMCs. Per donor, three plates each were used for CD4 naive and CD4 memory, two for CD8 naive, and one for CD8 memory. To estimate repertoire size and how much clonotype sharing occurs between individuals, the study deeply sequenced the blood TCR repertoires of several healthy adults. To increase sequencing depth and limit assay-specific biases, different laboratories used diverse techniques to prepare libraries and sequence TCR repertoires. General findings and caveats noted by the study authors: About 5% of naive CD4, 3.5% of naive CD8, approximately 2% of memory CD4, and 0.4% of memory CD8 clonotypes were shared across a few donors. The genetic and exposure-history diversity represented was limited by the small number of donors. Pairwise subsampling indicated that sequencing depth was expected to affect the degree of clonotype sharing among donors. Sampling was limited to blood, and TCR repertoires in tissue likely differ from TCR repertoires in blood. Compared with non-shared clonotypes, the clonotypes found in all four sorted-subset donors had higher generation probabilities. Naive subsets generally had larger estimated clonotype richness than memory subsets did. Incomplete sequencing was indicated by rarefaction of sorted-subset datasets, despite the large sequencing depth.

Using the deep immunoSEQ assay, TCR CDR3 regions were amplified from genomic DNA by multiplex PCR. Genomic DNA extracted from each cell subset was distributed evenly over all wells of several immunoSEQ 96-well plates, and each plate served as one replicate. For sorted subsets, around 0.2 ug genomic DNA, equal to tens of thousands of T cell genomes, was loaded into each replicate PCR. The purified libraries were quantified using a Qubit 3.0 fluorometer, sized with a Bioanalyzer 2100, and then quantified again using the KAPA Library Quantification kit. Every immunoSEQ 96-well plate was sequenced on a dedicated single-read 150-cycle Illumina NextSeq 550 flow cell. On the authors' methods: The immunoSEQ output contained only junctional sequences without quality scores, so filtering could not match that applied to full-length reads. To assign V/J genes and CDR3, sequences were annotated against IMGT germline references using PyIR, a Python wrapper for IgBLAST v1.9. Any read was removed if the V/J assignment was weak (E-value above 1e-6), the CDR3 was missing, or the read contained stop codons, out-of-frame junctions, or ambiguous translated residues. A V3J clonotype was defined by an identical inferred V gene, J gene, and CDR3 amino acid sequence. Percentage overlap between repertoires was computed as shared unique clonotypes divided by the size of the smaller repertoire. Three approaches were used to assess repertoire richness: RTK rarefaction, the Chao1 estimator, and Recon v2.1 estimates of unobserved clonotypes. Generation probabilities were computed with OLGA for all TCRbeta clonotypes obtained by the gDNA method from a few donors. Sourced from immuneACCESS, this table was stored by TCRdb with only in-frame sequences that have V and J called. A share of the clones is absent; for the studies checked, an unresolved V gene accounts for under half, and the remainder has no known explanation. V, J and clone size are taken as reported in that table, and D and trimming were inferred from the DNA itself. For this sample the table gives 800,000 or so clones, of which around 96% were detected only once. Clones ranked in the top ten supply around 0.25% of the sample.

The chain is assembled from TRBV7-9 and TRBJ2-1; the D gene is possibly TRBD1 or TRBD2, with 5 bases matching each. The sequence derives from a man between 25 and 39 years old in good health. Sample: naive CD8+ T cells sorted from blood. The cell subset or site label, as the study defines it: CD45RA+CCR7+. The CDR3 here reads CASYSRAGTYNEQFF. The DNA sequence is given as TGTGCCAGCTACTCGCGGGCAGGGACCTACAATGAGCAGTTCTTC.